This T cell receptor beta chain was sequenced during a study of T cells in Graves' hyperthyroidism and ophthalmopathy. Across the study: Peripheral blood was obtained at initial diagnosis, preceding any treatment. Study results and limitations: The model's output predicted ophthalmopathy at a median of 6.5 months prior to onset. In blood, most of the thyroid clonotypes expanded above 0.001 were also present.

A note on this clonotype: The antigen is not known.

From RNA transcripts, TCR beta CDR3 regions were amplified. An initial round of RT-PCR targeting the TCR CDR3 relied on the HTBI primer set. TCRdb processed the multiplex PCR reads anew with MiXCR; each CDR3 protein has one entry. Among some 360,000 distinct CDR3 sequences listed, 15% to 20% were seen once. This sample holds PBMCs from less than 13 ml fresh peripheral blood. Looked up from germline, CDR1 is MNHEY and CDR2 is SVGEGT. The CDR3 extends over 13 amino acids. The chain joins TRBV6-2 or TRBV6-3 to TRBJ2-7; no clear D. The J call may be wrong; the DNA end is better matched by TRBJ2-1. The sample consisted of blood. The receptor comes from a woman aged 40 to 49 with Graves' ophthalmopathy. For the CDR3, the DNA is TGTGCCAGCAGTTCTGCGACGTACTACGAGCAGTTCTTC. Protein: CASSSATYYEQFF.